These 6 T cell receptor beta chains originate from one sample sequenced in a study of regulatory T cells in long-lasting Graves disease (dated by TCRdb to 2020 to 2023). The method was multiplex PCR. This sample was sequenced with an Illumina HiSeq 4000. CDR3 regions were amplified by Arm-PCR with iRepertoire HTBI primers to construct TCR beta libraries. The public reads were reanalyzed by TCRdb: fastp trimming at Q25, MiXCR alignment, in-frame beta chains only. Identical CDR3 proteins give one entry, which carries the most common genes and DNA. This sample gives about 530,000 distinct CDR3 sequences in total; about 16% of them show up just once. The ten most abundant clones make up 25% of the sample. The time point label, read with the paper, signifies: newly diagnosed GD, antithyroid drugs for less than 3 months. RNA was extracted from PBMCs in TRIzol for both TCR sequencing and RNA sequencing. This same sample was also taken into another study, of T cells in Graves' hyperthyroidism and ophthalmopathy.

The specimen comprised peripheral blood mononuclear cells (PBMCs), sampled at new diagnosis, from a patient treated with antithyroid drugs. The receptors originated from a woman aged 40-60 years with Graves disease. Donor details come from another sample of the same person, matched by shared clones.

This clonotype was found many times. V is TRBV2 and J is TRBJ1-5; 9 bases match TRBD1. V gave up 6 bases and J gave up 7 bases; unmatched junction bases: 4. This CDR3 comprises 13 residues. The V gene's germline CDR1 is SNHLY and CDR2 FYNNEI. Here the CDR3 reads CASSDDRGQPQHF. In DNA, the CDR3 is TGTGCCAGCAGCGACGACAGGGGGCAGCCCCAGCATTTT.

Concerning this clonotype: The junction departs from germline at one end; a sequencing error may be responsible. This sequence joins TRBV9 and TRBJ2-5, with 11 bases fitting TRBD2. The CDR3 consists of 16 residues. Germline loops: CDR1 SGDLS, CDR2 YYNGEE. The CDR3 protein is CVSSVGLAGGEETQYF. As DNA, the CDR3 is TGTGTCAGCAGCGTAGGGTTAGCGGGGGGGGAAGAGACCCAGTACTTC.

This clonotype was detected many times. This chain joins TRBV25-1 and TRBJ2-3; D tentatively reads TRBD1 or TRBD2 (5 bases each). Trimming removed 6 bases from V and 0 bases from J, with 13 bases in between. The CDR3 is made up of 15 amino acids. Germline CDR1 and CDR2: MGHDK and SYGVNS. In DNA, the CDR3 is TGTGCCAGCAGCGGGGCGCGACCGAGCACAGATACGCAGTATTTT. It specifies CASSGARPSTDTQYF.

The chain links TRBV25-1 to TRBJ1-1; D ambiguous. The CDR3 is 14 amino acids. CDR1 MGHDK and CDR2 SYGVNS come from the germline V gene. The V and J ends lost 0 bases and 5 bases respectively, with 10 bases between them. The CDR3 nucleotides are TGTGCCAGCAGTGAATACGGGTCTGGGACTGAAGCTTTCTTT. This translates into CASSEYGSGTEAFF.

The J gene is TRBJ2-7, the V gene TRBV19, with TRBD1 identical over 9 bases. There are 15 residues in the CDR3. Germline CDR1 reads LNHDA; CDR2 reads SQIVND (reference sequence). V shed 5 bases and J 2 bases; nucleotides not matched to a gene: 7. The CDR3 protein is CASSSSGQGPYEQYF. CDR3 DNA: TGTGCCAGTAGTTCCTCCGGACAGGGGCCCTACGAGCAGTACTTC.

This clonotype was counted ten times or more. The chain has TRBV14 and TRBJ2-3; 8 bases match TRBD2. J was trimmed by 1 base and V by 1 base; bases with no gene match: 4. This CDR3 is built from 16 residues. The germline CDR1 and CDR2 sequences are SGHDN and FVKESK. CDR3 residues: CASSQVAGGRTDTQYF. DNA of the CDR3: TGTGCCAGCAGCCAAGTGGCGGGGGGCCGCACAGATACGCAGTATTTT.